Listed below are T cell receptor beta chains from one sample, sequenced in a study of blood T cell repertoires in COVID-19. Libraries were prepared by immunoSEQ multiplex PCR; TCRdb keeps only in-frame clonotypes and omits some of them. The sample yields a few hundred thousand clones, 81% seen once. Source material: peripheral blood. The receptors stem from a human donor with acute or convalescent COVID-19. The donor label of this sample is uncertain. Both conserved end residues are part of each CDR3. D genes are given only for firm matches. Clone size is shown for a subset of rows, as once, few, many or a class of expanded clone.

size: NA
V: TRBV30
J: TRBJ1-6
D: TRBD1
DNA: TGTGCCTGGAGTCTATCACAGGGGCCCCTCCACTTT
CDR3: CAWSLSQGPLHF

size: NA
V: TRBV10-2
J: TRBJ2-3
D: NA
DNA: TGCGCCAGCGGTTTAGCGGGCACAGATACGCAGTATTTT
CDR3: CASGLAGTDTQYF

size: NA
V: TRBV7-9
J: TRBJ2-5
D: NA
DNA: TGTGCCAGCAGCCCGGGGATCCAAGAGACCCAGTACTTC
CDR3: CASSPGIQETQYF

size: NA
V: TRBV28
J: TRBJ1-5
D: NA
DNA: TGTGCCAGCAGTCCGGGACTAGCCGTGGGTCAGCCCCAGCATTTT
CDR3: CASSPGLAVGQPQHF

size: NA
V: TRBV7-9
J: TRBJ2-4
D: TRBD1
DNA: TGTGCCAGCAGCCCCCTGGTGGGACAGGAGGAAAACATTCAGTACTTC
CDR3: CASSPLVGQEENIQYF

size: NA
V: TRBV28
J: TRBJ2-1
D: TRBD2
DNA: TGTGCCAGCAGTTCACCGGGACTAGCGGGTACGTATGCTGAGCAGTTCTTC
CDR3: CASSSPGLAGTYAEQFF

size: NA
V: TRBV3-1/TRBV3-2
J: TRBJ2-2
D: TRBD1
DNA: TGTGCCAGCAGCCCGCCAGGGACAGCAACCGGGGAGCTGTTTTTT
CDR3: CASSPPGTATGELFF

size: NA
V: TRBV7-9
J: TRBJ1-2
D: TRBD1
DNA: TGTGCCATCGACCTTGGGTCCGTCCGGACAGGGCCCTATGGCTACACCTTC
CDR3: CAIDLGSVRTGPYGYTF

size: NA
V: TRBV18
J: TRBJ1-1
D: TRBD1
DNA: TGTGCCAGCTCACCGCCCAGGGGGCTCGACACTGAAGCTTTCTTT
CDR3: CASSPPRGLDTEAFF

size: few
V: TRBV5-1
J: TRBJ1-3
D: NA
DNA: TGCGCCAGCAGCTTGACCACACAGGAAACTGGAAACACCATATATTTT
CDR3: CASSLTTQETGNTIYF

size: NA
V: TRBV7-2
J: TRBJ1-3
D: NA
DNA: TGTGCCAGCAGCTTAGGCGGGGGACGGAGCTCTGGAAACACCATATATTTT
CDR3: CASSLGGGRSSGNTIYF

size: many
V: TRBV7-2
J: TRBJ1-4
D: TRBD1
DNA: TGTGCCAGCAGCTTAAAGGGGCAGGGGGCCGGAAAACTGTTTTTT
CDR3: CASSLKGQGAGKLFF

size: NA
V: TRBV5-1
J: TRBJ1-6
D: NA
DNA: TGCGCCAGCAGCTTGGTTGCGGGGCAGGGAGGCAATTCACCCCTCCACTTT
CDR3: CASSLVAGQGGNSPLHF

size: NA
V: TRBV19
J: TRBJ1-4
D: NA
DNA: TGTGCCAGTAACGAAGGGACATATAATGAAAAACTGTTTTTT
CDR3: CASNEGTYNEKLFF

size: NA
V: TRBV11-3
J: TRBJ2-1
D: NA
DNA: TGTGCCAGCAGGGGGCAGGGCGATGAGCAGTTCTTC
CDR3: CASRGQGDEQFF

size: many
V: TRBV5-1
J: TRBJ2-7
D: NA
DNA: TGCGCCAGCAGCCACCAGACGGGGAACTACGAGCAGTACTTC
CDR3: CASSHQTGNYEQYF

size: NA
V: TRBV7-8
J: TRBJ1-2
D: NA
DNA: TGTGCCAGCAGCTTAGAACGGGTTGGGAGCTATGGCTACACCTTC
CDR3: CASSLERVGSYGYTF

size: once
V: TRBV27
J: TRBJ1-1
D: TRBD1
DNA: TGTGCCAGCAGGACAGGGCTGTCCCCAGCTGAAGCTTTCTTT
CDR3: CASRTGLSPAEAFF

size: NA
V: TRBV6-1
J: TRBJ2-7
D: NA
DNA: TGTGCCAGCAGTGGTAGGGGACTCCTCAGCTCCTACGAGCAGTACTTC
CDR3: CASSGRGLLSSYEQYF

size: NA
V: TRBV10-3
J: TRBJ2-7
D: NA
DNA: TGTGCCATCAGTGACACCTACGAGCAGTACTTC
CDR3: CAISDTYEQYF

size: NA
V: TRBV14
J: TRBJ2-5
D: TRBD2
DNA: TGTGCCAGCAGCCAAGGAAGACTAGCGTTACAAGAGACCCAGTACTTC
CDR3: CASSQGRLALQETQYF

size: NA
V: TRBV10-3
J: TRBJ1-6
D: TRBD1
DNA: TGTGCCATCAGAAACGACAGGGAACCCTATAATTCACCCCTCCACTTT
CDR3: CAIRNDREPYNSPLHF

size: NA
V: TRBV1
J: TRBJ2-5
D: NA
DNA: TGCACCAGCAGCCAGTACAGGGAATTCGAAACGGAGACCCAGTACTTC
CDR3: CTSSQYREFETETQYF

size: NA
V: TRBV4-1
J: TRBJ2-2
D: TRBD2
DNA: TGCGCCAGCAGCCTTCCGACTCCCGGGGGGGCGGACACCGGGGAGCTGTTTTTT
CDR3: CASSLPTPGGADTGELFF

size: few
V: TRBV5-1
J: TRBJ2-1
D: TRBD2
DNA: TGCGCCAGCAGCTTGGGTAGCGGGGGCCTCTACAATGAGCAGTTCTTC
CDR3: CASSLGSGGLYNEQFF

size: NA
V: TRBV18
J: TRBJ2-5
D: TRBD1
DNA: TGTGCCAGCTCACCACAAGTAGGGGGCGGAGAGACCCAGTACTTC
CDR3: CASSPQVGGGETQYF

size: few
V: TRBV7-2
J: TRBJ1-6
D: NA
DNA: TGTGCCAGCAGCTTAGACAGTCAGAGAAATTCACCCCTCCACTTT
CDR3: CASSLDSQRNSPLHF

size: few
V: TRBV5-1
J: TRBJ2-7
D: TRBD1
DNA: TGCGCCAGCAACCCGAGGGGGACAGGGGTCTACGAGCAGTACTTC
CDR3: CASNPRGTGVYEQYF